Presented here are 2 T cell receptor beta chains from one specimen sequenced in a study of blood T cell repertoires in COVID-19. Using immunoSEQ multiplex PCR, the repertoire was profiled, and TCRdb retains in-frame clones only, with some absent. Of about 72,000 clones listed, 85% to 90% are singletons. Sequenced input: peripheral blood. The receptor set was obtained from a man between 65 and 79 years old with active or convalescent COVID-19.

The V gene is TRBV21-1, the J gene TRBJ2-1; TRBD1 is the table's D call and was not checked against the DNA. TRBV21-1 is a pseudogene segment. CDR3 size: 11 residues. Written as DNA, the CDR3 is TGTGCCAGCAGCAAAGAGGGGGAGCAGTTCTTC. Its translation is CASSKEGEQFF.

The chain recombines TRBV15 with TRBJ1-5, with D possibly TRBD1 on 5 matching bases. Germline values: CDR1 LNHNV, CDR2 YYDKDF (reference sequence). The CDR3 consists of 17 residues. Trimming took 3 bases from V and 3 from J, leaving 18 bases between them. CDR3 amino acids: CATSSREGLQLNQPQHF. The CDR3 DNA reads as TGTGCCACCAGCAGCCGGGAGGGGTTACAGCTCAATCAGCCCCAGCATTTT.